The 9 T cell receptor beta chains listed next were all sequenced from one sample in a study of beta chain features in type 1 diabetes. cDNA synthesis used the whole RNA isolate, giving expressed TCRB sequences. The method was immunoSEQ multiplex PCR; TCRdb's version includes in-frame clones alone and lacks a portion of them. The repertoire holds 200,000 to 250,000 clones, under 70% seen once, with about 0.051% in the top ten. The material sequenced was naive CD4+ T cells from blood. Receptor source: a man younger than 40 in good health.

This chain connects TRBV28 to TRBJ2-4, with 13 bases identical to TRBD2. The CDR3 runs to 16 residues. The germline CDR1 and CDR2 sequences are MDHEN and SYDVKM. Trimming removed 4 bases from V and 7 bases from J; junction bases left unmatched: 7. This chain's CDR3 is CASSYMTSGRINIQYF. The CDR3 region has the DNA TGTGCCAGCAGTTACATGACTAGCGGGAGGATTAACATTCAGTACTTC. The whole variable domain, remainder taken from reference TRBV28 and TRBJ2-4, is DVKVTQSSRYLVKRTGEKVFLECVQDMDHENMFWYRQDPGLGLRLIYFSYDVKMKEKGDIPEGYSVSREKKERFSLILESASTNQTSMYLCASSYMTSGRINIQYFGAGTRLSVL.

The chain couples TRBV9 to TRBJ2-6, with D perhaps matching TRBD1 (6 bases). Trimming left V 0 bases short and J 0 bases short, with 10 bases between. The CDR3 totals 17 residues. Germline assignment: CDR1 SGDLS and CDR2 YYNGEE. The CDR3 loop is CASSVAGASSGANVLTF. CDR3 nucleotide sequence: TGTGCCAGCAGCGTAGCAGGGGCGAGCTCTGGGGCCAACGTCCTGACTTTC.

The rearrangement joins TRBV29-1 to TRBJ2-7, with 10 bases that match TRBD2. The junction had 4 bases not matched to a gene; V was cut back by 2 bases and J by 6 bases. Germline V gene lookup returns CDR1 SQVTM and CDR2 ANQGSEA. This CDR3 contains 13 residues. The CDR3 region is CSVERIAGGEQYF. In DNA, the CDR3 is TGCAGCGTTGAACGAATAGCGGGAGGCGAGCAGTACTTC.

There are a few counts of this clone. The CDR3 loop reads CASSPGTSGIGEQFF. In DNA, the CDR3 is TGTGCCAGCTCACCCGGGACTAGCGGGATAGGGGAGCAGTTCTTC. V and J are TRBV18 and TRBJ2-1; the match to TRBD2 covers 13 bases. The CDR3 has 15 amino acids. The germline V gene encodes CDR1 KGHSH and CDR2 LQKENI. V was clipped by 3 bases and J by 10 bases; unmatched bases: 6.

V gene TRBV6-5 combines with J gene TRBJ1-2, with a tentative D call TRBD1 (6 bases). Trimming took 5 bases from V and 6 from J, leaving 13 bases between them. Germline loops: CDR1 MNHEY, CDR2 SVGAGI. There are 13 residues in the CDR3. CDR3 DNA sequence: TGTGCCAGCAGTCAGTCGACAGGAGATGGCTACACCTTC. Translated, it gives CASSQSTGDGYTF.

The rearrangement joins TRBV5-6 to TRBJ2-5, with 7 bases aligning to TRBD2. CDR1 is SGHDT and CDR2 is YYEEEE in the germline V gene. The CDR3 sequence is 14 residues long. The trim removed 4 bases at V and 5 bases at J, leaving 8 bases unmatched. This chain's CDR3 is CASSPPGRWETQYF. The CDR3 DNA reads as TGTGCCAGCAGCCCCCCCGGGAGGTGGGAGACCCAGTACTTC.

The rearrangement links TRBV29-1 to TRBJ2-5; D is perhaps TRBD1 (5 bases). The CDR3 has 13 residues. In germline, CDR1 is SQVTM, CDR2 ANQGSEA. V dropped 4 bases and J dropped 2 bases, with 11 bases sitting between them. The CDR3 nucleotides are TGCAGCGTTGGACAGCTACTACAAGAGACCCAGTACTTC. Its translation is CSVGQLLQETQYF.

The V call is TRBV29-1, the J call TRBJ2-7; D is unclear. This CDR3 contains 11 residues. Trimming shortened V by 4 bases and J by 3 bases, and 7 bases separated the two germline ends. The germline V gene encodes CDR1 SQVTM and CDR2 ANQGSEA. The CDR3 DNA reads TGCAGCGTTGGGGCCGACTACGAGCAGTACTTC. Encoded protein: CSVGADYEQYF.

The chain recombines TRBV29-1 with TRBJ2-3; 11 nucleotides line up with TRBD1. After removal of 7 bases from V and 3 bases from J, the junction contained 6 bases not matched to a gene. Looked up from germline, CDR1 is SQVTM and CDR2 is ANQGSEA. This CDR3 is 14 amino acids long. CDR3 bases: TGCAGCGCGATGGACAGGGGGCGAACAGATACGCAGTATTTT. Encoded protein: CSAMDRGRTDTQYF.